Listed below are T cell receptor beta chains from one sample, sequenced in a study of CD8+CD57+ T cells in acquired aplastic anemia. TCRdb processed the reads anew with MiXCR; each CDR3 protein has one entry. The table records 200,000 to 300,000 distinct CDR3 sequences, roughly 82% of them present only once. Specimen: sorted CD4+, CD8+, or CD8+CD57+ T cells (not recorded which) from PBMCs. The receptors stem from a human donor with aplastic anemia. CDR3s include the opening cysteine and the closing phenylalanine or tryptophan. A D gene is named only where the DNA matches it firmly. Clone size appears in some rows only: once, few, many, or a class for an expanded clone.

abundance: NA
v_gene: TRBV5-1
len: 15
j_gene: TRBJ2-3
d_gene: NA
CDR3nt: TGCGCCAGCAGCTTAGCCGGGGTTGTCCCAGATACGCAGTATTTT
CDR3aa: CASSLAGVVPDTQYF

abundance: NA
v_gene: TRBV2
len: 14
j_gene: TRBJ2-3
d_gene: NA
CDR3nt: TGTGCCAGCGGAAAGGCTGGGGAGTGGACTGCACAGTACTTT
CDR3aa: CASGKAGEWTAQYF

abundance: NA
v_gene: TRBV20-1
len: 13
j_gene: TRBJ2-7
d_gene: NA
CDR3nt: TGCAGTGCTAACCGGGACCTATCCTACGAGCAGTACTTC
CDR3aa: CSANRDLSYEQYF

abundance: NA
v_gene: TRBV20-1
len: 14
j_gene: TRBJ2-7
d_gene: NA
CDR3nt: TGCAGTGCTAGAGATCTGGAACCCACCTACGAGCAGTACTTC
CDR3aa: CSARDLEPTYEQYF

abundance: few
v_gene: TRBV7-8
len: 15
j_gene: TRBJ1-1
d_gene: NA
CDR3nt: TGTGCCAGCAGCTTAGATGGGGGAGGGGACACTGAAGCTTTCTTT
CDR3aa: CASSLDGGGDTEAFF

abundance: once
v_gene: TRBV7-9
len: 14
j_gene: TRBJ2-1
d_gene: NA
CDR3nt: TGTGCCAGCAGCGGGGTGGGAGTGGTTGGTGAGCAGGTCTTC
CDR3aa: CASSGVGVVGEQVF

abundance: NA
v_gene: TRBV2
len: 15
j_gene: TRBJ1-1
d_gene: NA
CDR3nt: TGTGCCAGCGGCGTCGGGCTCACAGGGAAGCATGATTTTGTCTTT
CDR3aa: CASGVGLTGKHDFVF

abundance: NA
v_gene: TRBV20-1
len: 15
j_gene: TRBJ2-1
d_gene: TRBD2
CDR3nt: TGCAGTGCTAGGGGGACTAGCGGGAGATATAGTGAGCAGTTCTTC
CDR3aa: CSARGTSGRYSEQFF

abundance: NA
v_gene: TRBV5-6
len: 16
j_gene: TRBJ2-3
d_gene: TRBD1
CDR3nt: TGTGCCAGCAGCTTGGAGAGGGACAGCAATAGAGATACGCAGTATTTT
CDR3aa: CASSLERDSNRDTQYF

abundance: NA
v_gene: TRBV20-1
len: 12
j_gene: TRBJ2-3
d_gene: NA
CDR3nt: TGCAGTGCTAGAGCAGGGGGGGATACGCAGTATTTT
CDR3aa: CSARAGGDTQYF

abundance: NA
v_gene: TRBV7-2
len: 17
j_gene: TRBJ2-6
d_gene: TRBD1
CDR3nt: TGTGCCAGCAGCTTGGCAGGGGGCCCCTACTGTGGCTACGTCCTGACTTTC
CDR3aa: CASSLAGGPYCGYVLTF

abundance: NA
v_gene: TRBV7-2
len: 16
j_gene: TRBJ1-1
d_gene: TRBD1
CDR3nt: TGTGCCAGCAGCTTGACAGGGGGCGCCGACAATGGCTACGCTTTCTTT
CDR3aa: CASSLTGGADNGYAFF

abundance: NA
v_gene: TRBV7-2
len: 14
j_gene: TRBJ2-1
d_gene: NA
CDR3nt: TGTGCCAGCAGCTTAGCGGGGTCCTACAATGAGCAGTTCTTC
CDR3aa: CASSLAGSYNEQFF

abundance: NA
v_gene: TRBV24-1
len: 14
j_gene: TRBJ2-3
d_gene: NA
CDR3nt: TGTGCCACCAGTCAGGGAACCCCTCCAGATACGCAGTATTTT
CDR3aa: CATSQGTPPDTQYF

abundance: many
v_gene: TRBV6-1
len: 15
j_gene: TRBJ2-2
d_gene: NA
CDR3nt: TGTGCCAGCAGTGAAGCGTCCGGGGACACCGGGGAGCTGTTTTTT
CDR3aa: CASSEASGDTGELFF

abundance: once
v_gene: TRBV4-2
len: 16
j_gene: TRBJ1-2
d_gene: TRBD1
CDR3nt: TGTGCCAGCAGCCAAGTATCAGGGGGCGCCGACTATGGCTACACCTTC
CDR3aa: CASSQVSGGADYGYTF

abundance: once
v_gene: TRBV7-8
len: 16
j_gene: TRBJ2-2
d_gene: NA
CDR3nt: TGTGCCAGCAGCTTGGAATTAGGTCGGAACACCGGGGATCTGTTTTTT
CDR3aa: CASSLELGRNTGDLFF

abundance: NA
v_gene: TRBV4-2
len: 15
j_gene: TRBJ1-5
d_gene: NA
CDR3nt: TGTGCCAGCAGCCAAGATGGACAGAGTAATCAGCCCCAGCATTTT
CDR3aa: CASSQDGQSNQPQHF

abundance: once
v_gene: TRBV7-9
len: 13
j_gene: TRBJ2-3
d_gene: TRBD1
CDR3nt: TGTGCCAGCAGGGACGCGACAGGGGATACGCAGTATTTT
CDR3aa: CASRDATGDTQYF

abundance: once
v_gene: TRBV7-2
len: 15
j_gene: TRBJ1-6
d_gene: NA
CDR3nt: TGTGCCAGCAGCTTAAGGACAGACGGCAATTCACCCCTCCACTTT
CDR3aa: CASSLRTDGNSPLHF

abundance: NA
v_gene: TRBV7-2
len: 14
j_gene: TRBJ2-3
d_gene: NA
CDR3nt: TGTGCCAGCAGCTTAGAGGTAACAGGGAACACTGAAGATTTT
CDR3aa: CASSLEVTGNTEDF

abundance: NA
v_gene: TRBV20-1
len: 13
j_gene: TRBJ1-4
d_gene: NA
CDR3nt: TGCAGTGCTAGAAAGTCGGCAGCGGGGATACTGTTTTTT
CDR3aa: CSARKSAAGILFF

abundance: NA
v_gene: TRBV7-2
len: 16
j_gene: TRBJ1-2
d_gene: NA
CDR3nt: TGTGCCAGCAGCTTGGAGAGGGGCGGGGTCGCATATGGCTACACCTTC
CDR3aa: CASSLERGGVAYGYTF

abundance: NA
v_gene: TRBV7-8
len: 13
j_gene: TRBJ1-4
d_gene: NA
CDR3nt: TGTGCCAGCAGTCAAACAACTAATGAAAAACTGTTTTTT
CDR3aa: CASSQTTNEKLFF

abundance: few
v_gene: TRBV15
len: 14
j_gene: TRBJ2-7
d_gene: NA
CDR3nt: TGTGCCACCAGCTGGGCCGCCAGCCAAGAGACGCAGTACTTC
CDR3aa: CATSWAASQETQYF

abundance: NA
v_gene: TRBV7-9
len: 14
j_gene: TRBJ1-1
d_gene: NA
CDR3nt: TGTGCCAGCAGCTTAGGGGCAGACAACTTCGAAGCTTTGTTT
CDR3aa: CASSLGADNFEALF

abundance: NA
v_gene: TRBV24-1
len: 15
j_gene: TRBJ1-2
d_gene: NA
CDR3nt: TGTGCCAGCAGTTACACGATGAGGGGGGACGGAGGCCAAACCTTC
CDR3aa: CASSYTMRGDGGQTF

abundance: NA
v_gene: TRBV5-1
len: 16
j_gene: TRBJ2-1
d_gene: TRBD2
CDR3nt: TGCGCCAGCAAGGCAGAGGGACTAGCGGGAAAAAATGAGCAGTTCTTC
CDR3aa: CASKAEGLAGKNEQFF

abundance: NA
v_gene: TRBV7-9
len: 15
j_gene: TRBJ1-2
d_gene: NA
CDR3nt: TGTGCCAGCAGCTTAGCGAGGAGCTACGGGGCCAACGTCACCTTC
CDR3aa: CASSLARSYGANVTF

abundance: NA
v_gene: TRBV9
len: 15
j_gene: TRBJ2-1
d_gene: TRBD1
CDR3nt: TGTGCCAGCAGTGTAGGGACAGAAACGCACAATGAGCAGTTCTTC
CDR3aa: CASSVGTETHNEQFF

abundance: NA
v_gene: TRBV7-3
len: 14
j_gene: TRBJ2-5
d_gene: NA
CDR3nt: TGTGCCACCAGCAGACGCTCCAACCAAGAGACCCAGTACTTC
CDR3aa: CATSRRSNQETQYF

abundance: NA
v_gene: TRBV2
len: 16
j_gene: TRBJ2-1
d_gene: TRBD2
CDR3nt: TGTGCCAGCAGGGTAACGGGAGGGAGCTCCTACAATGAGCAGTTCTTC
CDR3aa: CASRVTGGSSYNEQFF

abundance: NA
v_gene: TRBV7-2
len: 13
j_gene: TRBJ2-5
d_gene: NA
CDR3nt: TGTGCCAGCAGCTTTGCGGGGATTGGGACCCAGTACTTC
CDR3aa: CASSFAGIGTQYF

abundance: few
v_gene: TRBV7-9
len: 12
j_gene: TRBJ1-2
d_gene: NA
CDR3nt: TGTGCCAGCAGCTTCGGTGAGGGGGGCTACACCTTC
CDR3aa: CASSFGEGGYTF

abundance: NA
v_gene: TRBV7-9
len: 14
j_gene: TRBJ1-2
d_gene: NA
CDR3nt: TGTGCCAGCAGCTTAGGCGGGGGCTTCTATGGCTACACCTTC
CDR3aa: CASSLGGGFYGYTF

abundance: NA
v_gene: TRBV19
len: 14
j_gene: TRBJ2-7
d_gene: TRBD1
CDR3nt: TGTGCCAGTAGCAGGACAGGGGCACCGAAGAAGGAGCAGTTC
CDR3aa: CASSRTGAPKKEQF

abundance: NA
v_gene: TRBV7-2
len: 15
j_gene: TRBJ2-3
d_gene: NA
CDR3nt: TGTGCCAGCAGCGTAGCTGGCGGACACGATGCGCAGCAGTATTTT
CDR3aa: CASSVAGGHDAQQYF

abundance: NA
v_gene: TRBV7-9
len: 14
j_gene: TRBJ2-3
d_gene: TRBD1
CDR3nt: TGTGCCAGACAGGGGGCGGGGGAGACCCAGAACCAGTATTTT
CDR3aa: CARQGAGETQNQYF

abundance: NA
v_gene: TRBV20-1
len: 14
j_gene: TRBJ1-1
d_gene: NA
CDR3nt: TGCAGTGCTACCCGCCCAGGTTTGAACACTGAAGCTTTCTTT
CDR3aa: CSATRPGLNTEAFF

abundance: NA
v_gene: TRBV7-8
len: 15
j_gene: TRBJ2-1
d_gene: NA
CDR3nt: TGTGCCAGCAGCTTAGCTCTCACAGGGAACACTGAACCTTTCTTC
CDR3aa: CASSLALTGNTEPFF

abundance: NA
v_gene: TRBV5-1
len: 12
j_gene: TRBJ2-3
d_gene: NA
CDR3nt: TGCGCCAGCAGCCTGGGGGGGGCAGGGAAGTATTTT
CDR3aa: CASSLGGAGKYF

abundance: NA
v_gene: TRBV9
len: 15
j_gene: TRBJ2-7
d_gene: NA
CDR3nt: TGTGCCAGCGGAGCAGCTGGGGACATTCCGTACTTCGAGTACTTC
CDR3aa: CASGAAGDIPYFEYF

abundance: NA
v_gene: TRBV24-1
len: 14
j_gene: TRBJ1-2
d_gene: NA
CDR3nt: TGTGCCACCAGTGATGGGACGGTCCTTGGAGGCTACACCTTC
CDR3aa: CATSDGTVLGGYTF

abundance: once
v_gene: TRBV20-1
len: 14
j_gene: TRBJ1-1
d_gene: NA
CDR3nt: TGCAGTGCCACGGGACACAGGCCCCGGAGTGAAGCTTTCTTT
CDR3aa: CSATGHRPRSEAFF

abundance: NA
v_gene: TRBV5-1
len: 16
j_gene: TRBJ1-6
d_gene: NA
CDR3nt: TGCGCCAGCAGCTTGGCCGTCGGAGATTTCGAGTCACCCCTCCACTTT
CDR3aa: CASSLAVGDFESPLHF